The T cell receptor beta chain described here comes from a study of response to subunit inactivated influenza vaccine. TCRdb ran MiXCR on the RT-PCR reads and lists one entry per CDR3 protein. The sample lists 530,000 or so distinct CDR3 sequences, roughly 25% occurring once. Germline V gives CDR1 SGDLS, CDR2 YYNGEE. The V segment lost 0 bases and the J segment 13 bases; nucleotides outside the gene matches: 11. The CDR3 is 16 amino acids. This rearrangement joins TRBV9 to TRBJ2-1; 12 nucleotides line up with TRBD1. The receptor comes from a man aged 45-65 years who received an inactivated influenza vaccine. Sequencing was performed on CD4+ T cells sorted from PBMCs, taken roughly 5 days after vaccination. The CDR3 sequence is CASSVEGRDRGLKQFF. CDR3 DNA sequence: TGTGCCAGCAGCGTAGAGGGGAGGGACAGGGGGCTGAAACAGTTCTTC.